This T cell receptor (beta chain) derives from a study of PD-1 blockade in classical Hodgkin lymphoma. The germline CDR1 and CDR2 sequences are MNHEY and SVGAGI. Trimming left V 0 bases short and J 6 bases short, with 14 bases between. This CDR3 spans 16 amino acids. Profiling relied on immunoSEQ multiplex PCR, and the TCRdb table lists in-frame clones only, not all of them. Altogether around 93,000 clones are present, around 80% being singletons, with the ten largest covering over 7.5%. Specified time point: cycle 4 day 1 (C4D1), after five to seven weeks of nivolumab. Each patient's relapse followed autologous stem cell transplantation, and brentuximab vedotin exposure varied.

Sample: peripheral blood mononuclear cells (PBMCs), taken before the fourth cycle of nivolumab. The rearrangement uses TRBV6-5 and TRBJ2-2; D ambiguous. The clonotype originates from a human donor with classical Hodgkin lymphoma. The CDR3 sequence is CASSYSPWPPAGELFF. Here the CDR3 DNA reads TGTGCCAGCAGTTACTCGCCGTGGCCCCCAGCCGGGGAGCTGTTTTTT.